This T cell receptor (beta chain) was sequenced in a study of blood T cell repertoires in COVID-19. Looking at the study overall: From the United States, Italy and Spain came samples of acute and convalescent COVID-19. T cells, B-cell-depleted T cells, or PBMCs supplied cDNA or gDNA.

As processed by the authors: Amplified reference gene primers provided the basis for estimating nucleated cell counts. The table came from immunoSEQ multiplex PCR; TCRdb's copy has only in-frame clones and leaves some out. The V and J calls and clone size come from that table; D and trimming were worked out from the DNA. The top ten hold around 13% of the sample, which has 250,000 to 350,000 clones, approximately 90% seen once. V was pared by 0 bases and J by 4 bases, with 5 bases of the junction left unmatched. Looked up from germline, CDR1 is SGDLS and CDR2 is YYNGEE. The CDR3 runs to 16 residues. The chain recombines TRBV9 with TRBJ2-3, with TRBD2 identical over 10 bases. Sequences were obtained from peripheral blood. This TCR came from a woman aged 60-75 years with acute or convalescent COVID-19. The CDR3: CASSVGAGGRADTQYF. CDR3 bases: TGTGCCAGCAGCGTAGGAGCGGGGGGGCGGGCAGATACGCAGTATTTT.